The sequence of this T cell receptor beta chain was determined in a study of T cells after yellow fever vaccination (dated by TCRdb to the late 2010s). Regarding the research as a whole: Libraries from fractions with low cell numbers were prepared with the SMART-Seq v4 Ultra Low Input RNA kit. To follow T-cell clones before and after both primary and booster YFV17D yellow fever vaccination, bulk TCR alpha and beta repertoires underwent longitudinal sequencing. Two healthy male donors, one aged 18 to 29 and one aged 30 to 40 years, made up the cohort. Blood was collected at multiple timepoints before and after primary and secondary immunization, and bulk PBMC replicates and cell subsets were isolated. Overall study results and their limits: The secondary T-cell response was found to be weaker but faster than the primary response, with a peak reached on day 5 rather than on day 15. After the booster, most clones that had expanded after primary vaccination were detected again (roughly 95% of CD4 and around nine tenths of CD8), suggesting broad maintenance of memory. A small share of clonotypes occurred in both CD4 and CD8 compartments, likely arising from convergent recombination. Only a couple of donors were included in the study, so the extent to which the findings can be generalized is limited. Computational filtering was needed because FACS-sorted repertoires could contain abundant contaminating clonotypes from the bulk population.

This specimen's treatment or condition label, interpreted: live attenuated yellow fever vaccine strain. PBMCs were isolated from peripheral blood using a standard Ficoll-Paque protocol. Epitope-specific CD8 T cells were sorted with a dextramer loaded with the yellow fever NS4B epitope peptide, and anti-CD3 and anti-CD8 staining was applied. TriZol was used to extract RNA from bulk PBMCs, from CD4 and CD8 fractions, and from dextramer-positive and dextramer-negative fractions. As regards this clonotype: Per-base qualities were not stored, and no clone one base away is much larger.

TCR cDNA was synthesized by 5'RACE template switching, which introduced a universal primer site and unique molecular identifiers. cDNA synthesis was primed from both the TCR alpha and TCR beta constant segments. Library amplification involved two PCR steps, and the second step added sample barcodes and sequencing adapters. Sequencing of libraries was performed on Illumina HiSeq 2500 (2x100 bp) or NovaSeq (2x150 bp). Concerning the study's data processing: MIGEC was used to demultiplex reads and collapse the reads into UMI consensus sequences, and MiXCR was used for V(D)J alignment. Vaccine-responding clonotypes were identified with edgeR using replicate PBMC samples, with FDR below 0.01 and a log2 fold change above 5 up to day 15 being required. CD4 or CD8 identity was assigned to each bulk clonotype according to whether the clonotype was present at higher abundance in the sequenced CD4 repertoire or the sequenced CD8 repertoire. Clonotypes enriched at least 10-fold in dextramer-positive over dextramer-negative fractions were defined as NS4B-specific, and CD4-biased clonotypes were excluded. TCRdb trimmed the raw reads at Q25, called clones with MiXCR and kept productive beta chains. Every entry covers one CDR3 protein and lists the most common genes and DNA from its rows. These V and J calls originate from TCRdb's pipeline instead of the authors' own analysis. The sample records under 55,000 distinct CDR3 sequences, around 7% of which are singletons. The top ten hold 20% to 30% of the sample.

The V end loses 7 bases and the J end loses 4 bases, and a stretch of 11 bases separates them. The CDR3 contains 13 residues, cysteine and phenylalanine counted. Only the CDR3 DNA stays, 39 bases, in frame from base 1. The chain employs TRBV12-3 or TRBV12-4 and TRBJ2-1; the best D guess is TRBD1, with 7 bases matching. This TCR was recovered from a young man who received the YFV17D yellow fever vaccine. The input for sequencing was CD8+ T cells not binding an NS4B(214-222) dextramer, sorted from PBMCs, taken around 45 days after the first yellow fever vaccination. The cell subset or site tag for this specimen amounts to: NS4B epitope dextramer-negative CD8 T cells. The CDR3 in this case is CASTGGRYNEQFF. The DNA sequence is as follows: TGTGCCAGCACAGGGGGGCGGTACAATGAGCAGTTCTTC.